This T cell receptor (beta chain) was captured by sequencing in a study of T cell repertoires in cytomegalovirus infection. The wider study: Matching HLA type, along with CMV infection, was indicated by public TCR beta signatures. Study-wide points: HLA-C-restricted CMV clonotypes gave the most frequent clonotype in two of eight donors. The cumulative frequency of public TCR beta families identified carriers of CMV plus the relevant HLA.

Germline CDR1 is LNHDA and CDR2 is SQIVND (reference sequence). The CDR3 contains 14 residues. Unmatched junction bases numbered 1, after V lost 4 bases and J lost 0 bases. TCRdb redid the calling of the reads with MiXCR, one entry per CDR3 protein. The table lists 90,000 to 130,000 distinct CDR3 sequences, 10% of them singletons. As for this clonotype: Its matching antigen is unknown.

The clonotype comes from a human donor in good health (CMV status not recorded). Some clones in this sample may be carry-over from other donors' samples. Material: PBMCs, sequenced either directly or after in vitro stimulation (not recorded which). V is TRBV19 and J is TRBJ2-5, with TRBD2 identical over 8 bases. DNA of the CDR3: TGTGCCAGTAGTACGGGACTAGACCAAGAGACCCAGTACTTC. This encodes CASSTGLDQETQYF.